The source of this T cell receptor (beta chain) is a study of blood T cell repertoires in COVID-19. Some clones are missing from TCRdb's copy, which holds only in-frame ones; the method was immunoSEQ multiplex PCR. The data contain under 250,000 clones, about 84% of them singletons. The CDR3 is 14 amino acids. The V and J ends lost 0 bases and 1 base respectively, with 6 bases between them. Germline assignment: CDR1 SGHTS and CDR2 YDEGEE. Input material: peripheral blood. The rearrangement joins TRBV5-8 to TRBJ2-3; no clear D gene. The TCR originated in a man aged 80 or over with acute or convalescent COVID-19. CDR3 coding DNA: TGTGCCAGCAGCTTGGCCCAGGGCACAGATACGCAGTATTTT. The encoded protein is CASSLAQGTDTQYF.